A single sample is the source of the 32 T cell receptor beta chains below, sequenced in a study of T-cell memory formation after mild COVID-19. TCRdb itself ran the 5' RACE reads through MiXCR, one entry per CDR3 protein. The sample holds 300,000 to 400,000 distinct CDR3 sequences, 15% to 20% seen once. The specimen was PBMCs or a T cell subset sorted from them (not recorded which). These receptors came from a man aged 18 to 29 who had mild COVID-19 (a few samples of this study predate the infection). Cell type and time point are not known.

The CDR3 DNA sequence: TGTGCCAGCAGCACACCTCCCGGGACTAGGCAAGATGGTGAGCAGTTCTTC. The encoded protein is CASSTPPGTRQDGEQFF. The rearrangement joins TRBV7-2 to TRBJ2-1; TRBD2 matches 8 bases. The CDR3 totals 17 residues. The J segment lost 9 bases and the V segment lost 5 bases, leaving 18 bases of the junction unmatched. Looked up from germline, CDR1 is SGHTA and CDR2 is FQGNSA.

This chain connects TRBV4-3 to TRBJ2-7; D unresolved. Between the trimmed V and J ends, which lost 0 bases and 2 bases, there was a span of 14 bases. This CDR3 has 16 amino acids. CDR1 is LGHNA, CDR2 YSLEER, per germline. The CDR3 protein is CASSQDLSEIPYEQYF. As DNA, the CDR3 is TGCGCCAGCAGCCAAGATCTGTCGGAAATACCCTACGAGCAGTACTTC.

The CDR3 DNA reads TGTGCCAGTAGTATAGATCAAGACAGGCGGAACACTGAAGCTTTCTTT. It is translated as CASSIDQDRRNTEAFF. This sequence joins TRBV19 and TRBJ1-1, with TRBD1 as a possible D gene (6 bases). This CDR3 has 16 amino acids. CDR1 and CDR2 (germline): LNHDA, SQIVND (reference sequence). The V end lost 0 bases, the J end lost 1 base, and 12 bases lay between the germline ends.

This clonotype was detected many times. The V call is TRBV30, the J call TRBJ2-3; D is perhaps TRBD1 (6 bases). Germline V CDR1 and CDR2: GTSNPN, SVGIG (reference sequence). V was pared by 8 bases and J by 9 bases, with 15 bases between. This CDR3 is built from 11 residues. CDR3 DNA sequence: TGTGCCGGGGACACCCGGCGGACGCAGTATTTT. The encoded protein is CAGDTRRTQYF. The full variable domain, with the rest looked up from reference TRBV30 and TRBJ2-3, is SQTIHQWPATLVQPVGSPLSLECTVEGTSNPNLYWYRQAAGRGLQLLFYSVGIGQISSEVPQNLSASRPQDRQFILSSKKLLLSDSGFYLCAGDTRRTQYFGPGTRLTVL.

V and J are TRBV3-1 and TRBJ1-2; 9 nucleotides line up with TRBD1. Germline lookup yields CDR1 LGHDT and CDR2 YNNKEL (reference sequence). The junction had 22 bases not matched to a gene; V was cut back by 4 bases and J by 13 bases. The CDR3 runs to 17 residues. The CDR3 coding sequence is TGTGCCAGCAGCCTGTGGATCGGGACAGGGAAAGCCGGGTTTGCCACCTTC. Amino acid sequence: CASSLWIGTGKAGFATF. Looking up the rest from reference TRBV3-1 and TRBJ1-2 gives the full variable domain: DTAVSQTPKYLVTQMGNDKSIKCEQNLGHDTMYWYKQDSKKFLKIMFSYNNKELIINETVPNRFSPKSPDKAHLNLHINSLELGDSAVYFCASSLWIGTGKAGFATFGSGTRLTVV.

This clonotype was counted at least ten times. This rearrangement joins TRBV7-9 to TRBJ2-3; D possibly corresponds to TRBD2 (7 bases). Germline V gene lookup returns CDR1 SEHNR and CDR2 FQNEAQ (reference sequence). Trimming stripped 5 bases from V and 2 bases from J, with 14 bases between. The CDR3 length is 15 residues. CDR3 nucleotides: TGTGCCAGCAGCCTTTTAGGGGGGGCCACAGATACGCAGTATTTT. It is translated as CASSLLGGATDTQYF.

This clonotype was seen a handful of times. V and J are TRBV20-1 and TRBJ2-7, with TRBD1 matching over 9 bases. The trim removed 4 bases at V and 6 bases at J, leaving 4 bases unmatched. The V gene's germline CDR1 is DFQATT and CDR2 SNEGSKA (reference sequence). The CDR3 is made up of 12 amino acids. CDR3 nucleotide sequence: TGCAGTGCTACAGGGACAGGGAGCGAGCAGTACTTC. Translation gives CSATGTGSEQYF.

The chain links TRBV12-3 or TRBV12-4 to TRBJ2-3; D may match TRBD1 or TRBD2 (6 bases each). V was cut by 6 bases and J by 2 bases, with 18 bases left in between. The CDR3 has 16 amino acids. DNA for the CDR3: TGTGCCAGCAGCCCGTATGAGGGGGGCCCCACAGATACGCAGTATTTT. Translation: CASSPYEGGPTDTQYF.

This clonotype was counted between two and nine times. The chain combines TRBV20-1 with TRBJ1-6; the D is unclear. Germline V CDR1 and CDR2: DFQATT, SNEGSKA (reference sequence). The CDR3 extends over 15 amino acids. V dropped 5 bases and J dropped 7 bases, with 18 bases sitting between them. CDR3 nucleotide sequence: TGCAGTGCTCCTAGGACCCCGGGAGGAAATTCACCCCTCCACTTT. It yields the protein CSAPRTPGGNSPLHF.

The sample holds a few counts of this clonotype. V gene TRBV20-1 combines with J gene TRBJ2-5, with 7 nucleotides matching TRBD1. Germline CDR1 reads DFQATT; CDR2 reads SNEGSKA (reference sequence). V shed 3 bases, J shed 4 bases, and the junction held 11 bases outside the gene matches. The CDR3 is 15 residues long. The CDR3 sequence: CSASRAGRGPETQYF. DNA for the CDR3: TGCAGTGCTAGTCGGGCAGGTAGGGGGCCAGAGACCCAGTACTTC.

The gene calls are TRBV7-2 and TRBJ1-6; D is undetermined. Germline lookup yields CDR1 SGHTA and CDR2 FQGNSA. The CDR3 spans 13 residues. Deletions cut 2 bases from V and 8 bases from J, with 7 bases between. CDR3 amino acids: CASSLNPDSPLHF. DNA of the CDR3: TGTGCCAGCAGCTTAAACCCAGATTCACCCCTCCACTTT.

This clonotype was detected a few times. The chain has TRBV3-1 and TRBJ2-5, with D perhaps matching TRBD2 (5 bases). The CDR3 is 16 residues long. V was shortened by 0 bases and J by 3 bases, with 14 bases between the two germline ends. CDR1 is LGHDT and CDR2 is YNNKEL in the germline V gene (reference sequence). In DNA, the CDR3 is TGTGCCAGCAGCCAAGATTGGCGGGCCCGGGAAGAGACCCAGTACTTC. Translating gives CASSQDWRAREETQYF.

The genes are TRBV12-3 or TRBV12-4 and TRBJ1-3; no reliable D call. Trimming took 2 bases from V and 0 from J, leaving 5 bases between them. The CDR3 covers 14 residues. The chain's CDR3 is CASSLQNSGNTIYF. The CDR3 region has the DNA TGTGCCAGCAGTTTACAAAACTCTGGAAACACCATATATTTT.

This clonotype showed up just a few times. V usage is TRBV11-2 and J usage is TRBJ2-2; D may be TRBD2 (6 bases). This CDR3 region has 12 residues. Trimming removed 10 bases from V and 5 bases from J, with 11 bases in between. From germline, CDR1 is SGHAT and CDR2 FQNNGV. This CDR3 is CAIGGGTGELFF. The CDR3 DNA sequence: TGTGCCATCGGGGGAGGAACCGGGGAGCTGTTTTTT.

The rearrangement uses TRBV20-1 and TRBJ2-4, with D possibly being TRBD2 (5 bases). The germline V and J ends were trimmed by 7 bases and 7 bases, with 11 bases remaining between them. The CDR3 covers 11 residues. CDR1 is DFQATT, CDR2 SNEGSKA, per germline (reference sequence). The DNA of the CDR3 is TGCAGTGTACCTACGGGGAACATTCAGTACTTC. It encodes CSVPTGNIQYF.

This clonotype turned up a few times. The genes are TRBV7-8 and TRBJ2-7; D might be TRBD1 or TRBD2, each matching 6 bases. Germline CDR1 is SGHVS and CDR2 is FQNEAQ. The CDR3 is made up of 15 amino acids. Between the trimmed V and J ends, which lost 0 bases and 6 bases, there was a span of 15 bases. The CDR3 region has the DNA TGTGCCAGCAGCTTAGCGCCGGGGGCTCTGCGCGAGCAGTACTTC. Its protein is CASSLAPGALREQYF.

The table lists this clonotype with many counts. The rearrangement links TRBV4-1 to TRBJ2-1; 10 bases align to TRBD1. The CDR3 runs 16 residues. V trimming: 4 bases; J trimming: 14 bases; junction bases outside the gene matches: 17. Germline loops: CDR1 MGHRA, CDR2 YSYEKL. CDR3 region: CASSRDEFRDRGEEFF. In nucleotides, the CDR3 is TGCGCCAGCAGCCGGGACGAGTTCCGGGACAGGGGAGAGGAGTTCTTC.

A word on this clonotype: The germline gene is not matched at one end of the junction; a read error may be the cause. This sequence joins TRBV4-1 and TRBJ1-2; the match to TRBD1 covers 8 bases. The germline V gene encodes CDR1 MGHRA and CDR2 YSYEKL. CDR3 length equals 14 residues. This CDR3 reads CASSQDREHYGYTF. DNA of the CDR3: TGCGCCAGCAGCCAGGACAGGGAACACTACGGCTACACCTTC.

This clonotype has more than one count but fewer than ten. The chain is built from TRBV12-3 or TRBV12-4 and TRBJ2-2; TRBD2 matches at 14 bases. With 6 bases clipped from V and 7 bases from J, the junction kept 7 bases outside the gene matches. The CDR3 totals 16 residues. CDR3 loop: CASSQGTSGGFGELFF. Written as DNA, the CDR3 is TGTGCCAGCAGCCAAGGGACTAGCGGGGGTTTCGGGGAGCTGTTTTTT.

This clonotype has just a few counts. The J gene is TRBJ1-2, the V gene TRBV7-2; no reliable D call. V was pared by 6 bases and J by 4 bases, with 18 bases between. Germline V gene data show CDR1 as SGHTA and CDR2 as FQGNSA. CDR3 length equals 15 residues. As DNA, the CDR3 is TGTGCCAGCAGTCGAAAGGACCCTTGGCCCTATGGCTACACCTTC. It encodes CASSRKDPWPYGYTF.

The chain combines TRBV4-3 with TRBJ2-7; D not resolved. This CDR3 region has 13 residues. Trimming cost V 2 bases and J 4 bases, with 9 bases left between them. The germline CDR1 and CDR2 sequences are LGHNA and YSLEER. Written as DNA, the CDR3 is TGCGCCAGCAGCCAATTGATAAGGTACGAGCAGTACTTC. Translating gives CASSQLIRYEQYF.

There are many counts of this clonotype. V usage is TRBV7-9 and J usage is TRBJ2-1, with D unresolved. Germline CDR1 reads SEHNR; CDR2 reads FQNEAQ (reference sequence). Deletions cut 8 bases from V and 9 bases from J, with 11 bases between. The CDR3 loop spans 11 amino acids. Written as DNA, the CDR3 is TGTGCCAGCGTTGGTTTTGTTGAGCAGTTCTTC. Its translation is CASVGFVEQFF.

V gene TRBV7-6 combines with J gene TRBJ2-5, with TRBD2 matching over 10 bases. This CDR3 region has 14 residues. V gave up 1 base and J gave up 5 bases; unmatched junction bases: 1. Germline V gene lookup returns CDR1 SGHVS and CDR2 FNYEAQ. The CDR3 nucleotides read TGTGCCAGCAGCTTAGAGGGACTAGCGGAGACCCAGTACTTC. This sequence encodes CASSLEGLAETQYF. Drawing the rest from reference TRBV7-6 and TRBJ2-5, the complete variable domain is GAGVSQSPRYKVTKRGQDVALRCDPISGHVSLYWYRQALGQGPEFLTYFNYEAQQDKSGLPNDRFSAERPEGSISTLTIQRTEQRDSAMYRCASSLEGLAETQYFGPGTRLLVL.

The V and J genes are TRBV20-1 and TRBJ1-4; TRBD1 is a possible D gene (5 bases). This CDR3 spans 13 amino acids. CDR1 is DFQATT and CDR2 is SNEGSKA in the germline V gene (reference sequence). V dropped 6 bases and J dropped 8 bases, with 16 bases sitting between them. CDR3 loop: CSARWAGTEKLFF. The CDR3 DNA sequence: TGCAGTGCGAGATGGGCAGGGACCGAAAAACTGTTTTTT.

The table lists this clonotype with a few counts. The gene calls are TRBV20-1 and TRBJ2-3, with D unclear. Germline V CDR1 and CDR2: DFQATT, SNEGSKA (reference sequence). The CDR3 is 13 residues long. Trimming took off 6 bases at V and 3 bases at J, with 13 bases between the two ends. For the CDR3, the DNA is TGCAGTGCCCCAACGGCCGGGACAGATACGCAGTATTTT. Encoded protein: CSAPTAGTDTQYF.

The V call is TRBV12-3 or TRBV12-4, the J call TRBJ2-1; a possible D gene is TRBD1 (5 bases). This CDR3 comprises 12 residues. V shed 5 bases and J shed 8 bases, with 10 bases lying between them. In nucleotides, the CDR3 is TGTGCCAGCAGTAGACAGAACGATGAGCAGTTCTTC. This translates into CASSRQNDEQFF.

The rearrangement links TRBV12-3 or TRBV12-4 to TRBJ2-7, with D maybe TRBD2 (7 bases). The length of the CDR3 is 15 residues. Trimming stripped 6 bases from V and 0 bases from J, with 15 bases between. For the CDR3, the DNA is TGTGCCAGCAGACCCGGGGGCGGGAGCTCCTACGAGCAGTACTTC. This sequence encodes CASRPGGGSSYEQYF.

The CDR3 sequence is CASSRYRGGQPQHF. CDR3 nucleotide sequence: TGTGCCAGCAGCCGATATCGGGGAGGTCAGCCCCAGCATTTT. J is TRBJ1-5 and V is TRBV4-2, with no clear D. This CDR3 comprises 14 residues. Trimming pared 4 bases from V and 6 bases from J, leaving 13 bases between. Germline V gene lookup returns CDR1 LGHNA and CDR2 YNFKEQ.

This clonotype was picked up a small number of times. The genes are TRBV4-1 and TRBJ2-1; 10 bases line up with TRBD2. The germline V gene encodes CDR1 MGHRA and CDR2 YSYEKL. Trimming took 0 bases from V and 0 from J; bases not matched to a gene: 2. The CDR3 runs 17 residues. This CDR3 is CASSQEGTSDSYNEQFF. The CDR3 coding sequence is TGCGCCAGCAGCCAAGAGGGGACTAGCGACTCCTACAATGAGCAGTTCTTC.

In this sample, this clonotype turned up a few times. CDR3 nucleotides: TGTGCCAGCAGTTCTCTTATTAGGTTTGGCTTTAAATTCTCCTACGAGCAGTACTTC. As protein: CASSSLIRFGFKFSYEQYF. The rearrangement links TRBV12-3 or TRBV12-4 to TRBJ2-7, with no clear D. V lost 4 bases to trimming and J lost 0 bases, with 25 bases between them. This CDR3 has 19 residues.

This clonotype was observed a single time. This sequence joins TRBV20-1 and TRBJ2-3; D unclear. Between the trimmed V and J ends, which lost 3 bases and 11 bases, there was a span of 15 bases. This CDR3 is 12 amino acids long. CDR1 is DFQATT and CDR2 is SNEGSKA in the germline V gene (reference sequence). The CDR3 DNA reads TGCAGTGCTAGCGGTCTTTCGGGCGGGCAGTATTTT. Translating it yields CSASGLSGGQYF.

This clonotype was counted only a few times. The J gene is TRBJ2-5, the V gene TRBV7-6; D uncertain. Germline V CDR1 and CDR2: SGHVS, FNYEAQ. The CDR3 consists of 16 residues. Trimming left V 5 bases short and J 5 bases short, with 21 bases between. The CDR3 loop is CASSPEIRGYVETQYF. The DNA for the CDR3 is TGTGCCAGCAGCCCGGAGATCCGAGGCTATGTGGAGACCCAGTACTTC.